This T cell receptor (beta chain) was recovered during a study of cytomegalovirus exposure and HLA in healthy donors. Primers for the PCR totalled 60 Vbeta and 13 Jbeta. Assay used: immunoSEQ multiplex PCR; TCRdb lists only in-frame clones, some missing. The profile shows about 160,000 clones, 71% of them singletons. The ends were cut back, 5 bases at V and 5 bases at J, with 15 bases in the middle. Germline V gene sequence: CDR1 LNHDA, CDR2 SQIVND (reference sequence). The CDR3 totals 14 residues. Sample: PBMCs. The chain uses TRBV19 and TRBJ2-5; D perhaps matches TRBD2 (7 bases). The TCR was taken from a young woman in good health and CMV-seronegative. CDR3 nucleotide sequence: TGTGCCAGTAGTCGGGGAGGGGGGATTGAGACCCAGTACTTC. Protein: CASSRGGGIETQYF.